These 11 T cell receptor beta chains share one sample of origin, sequenced in a study of blood T cell repertoires in COVID-19. TCRdb's table, derived via immunoSEQ multiplex PCR, lists solely in-frame clones and lacks some. The sample holds some 200,000 clones, roughly 80% seen once. The sample taken for sequencing was peripheral blood. These receptors were taken from a woman older than 75 with acute or convalescent COVID-19.

The CDR3 spells CAWSVHWEDGYTF. CDR3 DNA sequence: TGTGCCTGGAGTGTACATTGGGAGGATGGCTACACCTTC. The V gene is TRBV30, the J gene TRBJ1-2, with unresolved D. Germline V lookup: CDR1 GTSNPN, CDR2 SVGIG (reference sequence). This CDR3 contains 13 residues. V was pared by 0 bases and J by 6 bases, with 11 bases between.

This clone was detected many times. The chain carries TRBV19 and TRBJ2-7, with 9 bases identical to TRBD1. The V and J ends lost 5 bases and 4 bases, in that order; junction bases with no gene match: 6. This CDR3 is built from 14 residues. The germline V gene has CDR1 LNHDA and CDR2 SQIVND (reference sequence). The CDR3, as DNA: TGTGCCAGTAGTGATGGGACAGGGTTGTACGAGCAGTACTTC. Amino acid sequence: CASSDGTGLYEQYF.

Comments on this clone: In the same sample, other DNA sequences code for this CDR3. This sequence joins TRBV5-1 and TRBJ1-5; D not resolved. The CDR3 has 14 residues. CDR1 and CDR2 (germline): SGHRS, YFSETQ. V was cut by 1 base and J by 0 bases, with 5 bases left in between. CDR3 nucleotide sequence: TGCGCCAGCAGCTTGACTGGTAGCAATCAGCCCCAGCATTTT. Protein: CASSLTGSNQPQHF.

The chain links TRBV3-1 (or the pseudogene TRBV3-2) to TRBJ2-5; TRBD1 is a possible D gene (6 bases). Germline loops: CDR1 LGHDT, CDR2 YNNKEL (reference sequence). Trimming shortened V by 3 bases and J by 3 bases, and 17 bases separated the two germline ends. The CDR3 is made up of 16 amino acids. The CDR3 nucleotides read TGTGCCAGCAGCCAGAGGGGGACGGCGTCAAAAGAGACCCAGTACTTC. Protein sequence: CASSQRGTASKETQYF.

V gene TRBV2 combines with J gene TRBJ2-2, with 7 nucleotides matching TRBD1. Germline V gene sequence: CDR1 SNHLY, CDR2 FYNNEI. The length of the CDR3 is 15 residues. Trimming removed 2 bases from V and 4 bases from J; junction bases left unmatched: 4. This chain's CDR3 is CASSESTGATGELFF. CDR3 in DNA: TGTGCCAGCAGTGAATCTACAGGGGCCACCGGGGAGCTGTTTTTT.

The chain has TRBV3-1 (or the pseudogene TRBV3-2) and TRBJ2-4, with D possibly being TRBD1 (6 bases). V lost 0 bases and J lost 7, with 13 bases in between. This CDR3 is 15 amino acids long. Germline assignment: CDR1 LGHDT and CDR2 YNNKEL (reference sequence). CDR3 loop: CASSQDAAGVNIQYF. The DNA for the CDR3 is TGTGCCAGCAGCCAAGATGCGGCAGGGGTGAACATTCAGTACTTC.

The genes are TRBV19 and TRBJ1-5; TRBD1 is a possible D gene (6 bases). The CDR3 loop spans 11 amino acids. V gave up 9 bases and J gave up 7 bases, with 10 bases separating them. The germline CDR1 and CDR2 sequences are LNHDA and SQIVND (reference sequence). The chain's CDR3 is CASYREQPQHF. CDR3 DNA sequence: TGTGCCAGCTACAGGGAGCAGCCCCAGCATTTT.

The chain recombines TRBV4-3 with TRBJ1-3, with a tentative D call TRBD1 (5 bases). The V end was cut by 8 bases, the J end by 9 bases, with 17 bases between. This CDR3 region has 13 residues. Germline assignment: CDR1 LGHNA and CDR2 YSLEER. In DNA form, the CDR3 reads TGCGCCAGCCCCGGGGGGGAGAGGAGCACCATATATTTT. Residues: CASPGGERSTIYF.

As concerns this clone: A read error is possible here, since a much larger clone lies one base away. V gene TRBV6-5 combines with J gene TRBJ2-3; D is possibly TRBD2 (6 bases). Trimming took off 6 bases at V and 0 bases at J, with 10 bases between the two ends. The CDR3 totals 14 residues. The V gene's germline CDR1 is MNHEY and CDR2 SVGAGI. CDR3 DNA sequence: TGTGCCAGCAGCCCCGGGAGTAGCACAGATACGCAGTATTTT. This translates into CASSPGSSTDTQYF.

The rearrangement links TRBV11-3 to TRBJ2-3, with 9 bases lining up with TRBD2. Trimming at V came to 2 bases and at J to 3 bases, leaving 12 bases not matched to a gene. Germline V gene lookup returns CDR1 SGHNT and CDR2 YENEEA. There are 18 residues in the CDR3. CDR3 in amino acids: CASSLTPGRGGLTDTQYF. CDR3 sequence (DNA): TGTGCCAGCAGCTTAACCCCCGGGCGGGGGGGATTAACAGATACGCAGTATTTT.

The genes are TRBV10-3 and TRBJ1-1; TRBD1 matches 8 bases. The CDR3 runs to 14 residues. Losses at the gene ends were 6 bases for V and 4 bases for J; bases not matched to a gene: 7. CDR1 ENHRY and CDR2 SYGVKD come from the germline V gene. CDR3 sequence (DNA): TGTGCCATCAGGGCGACAGGGGACGGCACTGAAGCTTTCTTT. It yields the protein CAIRATGDGTEAFF.